Shown below are 17 T cell receptor beta chains from a single sample sequenced in a study of graft-versus-host responses after intestinal transplantation. The assay was immunoSEQ multiplex PCR, and TCRdb's table has in-frame clones only and misses some. The table has approximately 9,000 clones, roughly 29% seen once. Sequences were derived from alloreactive CD4+ T cells from a mixed lymphocyte reaction culture, sampled before intestinal transplant. The subset here: CFSE-low proliferating T cells sorted from roughly six-day pre-transplant mixed lymphocyte reaction (GvH or HvG direction). Receptors were obtained from a human patient who received an intestinal transplant.

The V call is TRBV6-5, the J call TRBJ1-1, with D unclear. CDR3 length equals 11 residues. Trimming left V 5 bases short and J 7 bases short, with 8 bases between. Germline-derived CDR1 and CDR2 are MNHEY and SVGAGI. As DNA, the CDR3 is TGTGCCAGCAGTGTGGGCCTTGAAGCTTTCTTT. It codes for CASSVGLEAFF.

This clone was detected a few times. The rearrangement joins TRBV7-9 to TRBJ2-5, with TRBD2 matching 9 bases. The CDR3 has 18 residues. The germline CDR1 and CDR2 sequences are SEHNR and FQNEAQ (reference sequence). Unmatched junction bases numbered 9, after V lost 1 base and J lost 0 bases. The chain's CDR3 is CASSLEAGGPPYQETQYF. In nucleotides, the CDR3 is TGTGCCAGCAGCTTAGAAGCGGGAGGACCCCCTTACCAAGAGACCCAGTACTTC.

The chain joins TRBV9 to TRBJ2-5; possibly TRBD2 for D (6 bases). The CDR3 runs to 14 residues. The V end was cut by 2 bases, the J end by 3 bases, with 11 bases between. Germline V CDR1 and CDR2: SGDLS, YYNGEE. The CDR3 sequence is CASSVGGNEETQYF. In DNA, the CDR3 is TGTGCCAGCAGCGTTGGCGGGAATGAAGAGACCCAGTACTTC. The whole variable domain, remainder taken from reference TRBV9 and TRBJ2-5, is DSGVTQTPKHLITATGQRVTLRCSPRSGDLSVYWYQQSLDQGLQFLIQYYNGEERAKGNILERFSAQQFPDLHSELNLSSLELGDSALYFCASSVGGNEETQYFGPGTRLLVL.

This clone is labeled as medium-sized. A read error may account for a junction end that differs from germline. V is TRBV7-7 and J is TRBJ2-7; 7 positions match TRBD2. The CDR3 extends over 16 amino acids. Germline V lookup: CDR1 SSHAT, CDR2 FNYEAQ (reference sequence). The CDR3 DNA sequence: TGTGCTAGCACCCCCTGGGAGGGGCCGTCCCCCTACGAGCAGTACTTC. Encoded protein: CASTPWEGPSPYEQYF.

V usage is TRBV6-1 and J usage is TRBJ2-7; 10 bases map to TRBD1. Germline V lookup: CDR1 MNHNS, CDR2 SASEGT. The length of the CDR3 is 16 residues. V trimming: 3 bases; J trimming: 2 bases; junction bases outside the gene matches: 7. CDR3 coding DNA: TGTGCCAGCAGTGACGGACAGGGGGTAACCACCTACGAGCAGTACTTC. It yields the protein CASSDGQGVTTYEQYF.

The genes are TRBV9 and TRBJ2-1; TRBD1 matches 8 bases. The germline V gene has CDR1 SGDLS and CDR2 YYNGEE. The length of the CDR3 is 15 residues. The V segment lost 3 bases and the J segment 0 bases; nucleotides outside the gene matches: 2. The CDR3 protein is CASSAGTGSYNEQFF. CDR3 nucleotide sequence: TGTGCCAGCAGCGCTGGGACAGGCTCCTACAATGAGCAGTTCTTC.

This clone was counted a few times. The chain joins TRBV5-4 to TRBJ2-7; the D gene is possibly TRBD2 (6 bases). This CDR3 spans 15 amino acids. V was shortened by 1 base and J by 3 bases, with 14 bases between the two germline ends. Per germline, CDR1 SGHNT and CDR2 YYREEE (reference sequence). The CDR3 nucleotides are TGTGCCAGCAGCTTGTTTCGCGGAGGGGACTACGAGCAGTACTTC. The encoded protein is CASSLFRGGDYEQYF.

This sequence joins TRBV6-6 and TRBJ2-2; no definite D call. The germline CDR1 and CDR2 sequences are MNHNY and SVGAGI (reference sequence). The CDR3 has 15 amino acids. Trimming removed 7 bases from V and 5 bases from J, with 17 bases in between. DNA for the CDR3: TGTGCCAGCACCCCGAGAGTGCTTCAAACCGGGGAGCTGTTTTTT. Its protein product is CASTPRVLQTGELFF.

This clone was counted only a few times. The genes are TRBV11-2 and TRBJ2-5; no clear D. The J call is in doubt because the DNA end fits TRBJ2-7 better. The germline CDR1 and CDR2 sequences are SGHAT and FQNNGV. The CDR3 is 15 residues long. CDR3 amino acids: CASSLELTVNYEQYF. As DNA, the CDR3 is TGTGCCAGCAGCTTAGAGCTTACAGTTAACTACGAGCAGTACTTC.

The CDR3 bases are TGTGCCAGCAGTCCCCTAGCGGGAGCGGCAGATACGCAGTATTTT. This gives the protein CASSPLAGAADTQYF. The rearrangement links TRBV6-5 to TRBJ2-3; 10 positions agree with TRBD2. The CDR3 consists of 15 residues. With V trimmed by 5 bases and J by 4 bases, 6 bases remained unmatched. Germline loops: CDR1 MNHEY, CDR2 SVGAGI.

This chain connects TRBV4-1 to TRBJ2-3; the D is unclear. The CDR3 loop spans 13 amino acids. Trimming removed 1 base from V and 5 bases from J, with 7 bases in between. Per the germline V gene, CDR1 is MGHRA and CDR2 is YSYEKL. This CDR3 reads CASSQVWGDTQYF. CDR3 DNA: TGCGCCAGCAGCCAAGTTTGGGGAGATACGCAGTATTTT.

This chain joins TRBV27 and TRBJ1-3, with D possibly being TRBD1 (5 bases). CDR1 and CDR2 (germline): MNHEY, SMNVEV (reference sequence). V lost 3 bases and J lost 4, with 19 bases in between. The length of the CDR3 is 17 residues. The chain's CDR3 is CASSFLPQGAPGNTIYF. The CDR3 DNA reads TGTGCCAGCAGTTTTCTCCCCCAGGGAGCTCCCGGAAACACCATATATTTT.

The genes are TRBV27 and TRBJ2-2, with no clear D. Trimming stripped 3 bases from V and 1 base from J, with 6 bases between. Germline CDR1 is MNHEY and CDR2 is SMNVEV (reference sequence). The CDR3 is 14 residues long. CDR3 protein: CASSFFGNTGELFF. CDR3 coding DNA: TGTGCCAGCAGTTTTTTTGGGAACACCGGGGAGCTGTTTTTT.

The rearrangement joins TRBV5-1 to TRBJ2-1; TRBD2 aligns across 8 bases. CDR3 length: 13 residues. The ends lost 5 bases at V and 8 bases at J; junction bases unmatched: 6. Germline V lookup: CDR1 SGHRS, CDR2 YFSETQ. Here the CDR3 DNA reads TGCGCCAGCAGGACTAGCGAGGGCTATGAGCAGTTCTTC. Protein: CASRTSEGYEQFF.

The chain carries TRBV28 and TRBJ1-1; D remains ambiguous. From germline, CDR1 is MDHEN and CDR2 SYDVKM. The CDR3 runs to 13 residues. The V end lost 2 bases, the J end lost 5 bases, and 9 bases lay between the germline ends. The CDR3 nucleotides read TGTGCCAGCAGTTTACTGGGGTGGACTGAAGCTTTCTTT. Its translation is CASSLLGWTEAFF.

This clone was observed a few times. CDR3 in amino acids: CASSSTGGLGQPQHF. CDR3 sequence (DNA): TGTGCCAGCAGTTCTACAGGGGGTCTGGGTCAGCCCCAGCATTTT. This chain connects TRBV6-1 to TRBJ1-5; 8 nucleotides align to TRBD1. The CDR3 length is 15 residues. Germline loops: CDR1 MNHNS, CDR2 SASEGT. V lost 5 bases, J lost 6 bases, and 9 bases stayed unmatched.

This clone was observed a handful of times. This chain uses TRBV7-6 with TRBJ2-1; 7 nucleotides line up with TRBD2. The J segment lost 4 bases and the V segment lost 4 bases, leaving 7 bases of the junction unmatched. This CDR3 has 15 residues. Germline-derived CDR1 and CDR2 are SGHVS and FNYEAQ. Written as DNA, the CDR3 is TGTGCCAGCAGCTCACCGGGTAGCGGGTACAATGAGCAGTTCTTC. Translated, it gives CASSSPGSGYNEQFF.